A selection of T cell receptor beta chains follows, all from one sample in a study of cytomegalovirus exposure and HLA in healthy donors. Method: immunoSEQ multiplex PCR; TCRdb's copy keeps in-frame clones and lacks some. This repertoire shows approximately 58,000 clones, just under 95% found once; its top ten account for 2% to 2.5%. Source material: PBMCs. The origin of the receptors is a man between 18 and 29 years old in good health and CMV-seronegative. CDR3s include the opening cysteine and the closing phenylalanine or tryptophan. Fields, in order: D gene, J gene, clone size, V gene, CDR3 protein, CDR3 DNA. A D gene is named only where the DNA matches it firmly. A row's size may be missing; if present it is once, few, many or a size class.

-,TRBJ1-4,-,TRBV5-1,CASSLASSGGEKLFF,TGCGCCAGCAGCTTGGCCTCGTCGGGTGGGGAAAAACTGTTTTTT
-,TRBJ2-2,-,TRBV6-5,CASSYVRDTGELFF,TGTGCCAGCAGTTACGTGAGGGACACCGGGGAGCTGTTTTTT
-,TRBJ1-1,-,TRBV21-1,CASAKGENTEAFF,TGTGCCAGCGCAAAAGGAGAGAACACTGAAGCTTTCTTT
-,TRBJ2-7,-,TRBV25-1,CASSVRERYEQYF,TGTGCCAGCAGTGTTCGGGAGAGGTACGAGCAGTACTTC
TRBD2,TRBJ2-1,once,TRBV6-4,CASSRREGAYNEQFF,TGTGCCAGCAGTAGGCGGGAGGGGGCCTACAATGAGCAGTTCTTC
-,TRBJ2-6,-,TRBV19,CASTTGAGANVLTF,TGTGCCAGTACTACGGGAGCTGGGGCCAACGTCCTGACTTTC
-,TRBJ2-6,-,TRBV6-6,CASSATDAGANVLTF,TGTGCCAGCAGCGCGACTGATGCCGGGGCCAACGTCCTGACTTTC
TRBD2,TRBJ2-5,-,TRBV27,CASGLGSAGGRETQYF,TGTGCCAGCGGACTAGGTAGCGCGGGAGGGCGAGAGACCCAGTACTTC
TRBD2,TRBJ2-6,-,TRBV30,CAWSLSGSPLSGANVLTF,TGTGCCTGGAGTTTAAGCGGGAGTCCTCTCTCTGGGGCCAACGTCCTGACTTTC
TRBD1,TRBJ2-1,-,TRBV11-3,CASSLGGQGNEQFF,TGTGCCAGCAGCTTAGGGGGACAGGGGAATGAGCAGTTCTTC
-,TRBJ1-5,-,TRBV30,CAWGGSVSNQPQHF,TGTGCCTGGGGGGGGTCAGTTAGCAATCAGCCCCAGCATTTT
TRBD2,TRBJ2-1,-,TRBV5-1,CASSLAAGGGEQFF,TGCGCCAGCAGCTTGGCGGCGGGAGGAGGAGAGCAGTTCTTC
-,TRBJ2-7,-,TRBV7-9,CASSPSSSTYEQYF,TGTGCCAGCAGCCCTAGTTCGTCAACCTACGAGCAGTACTTC
TRBD1,TRBJ2-1,-,TRBV7-9,CASSSKDRFFDEQFF,TGTGCCAGCAGCTCCAAGGACAGGTTTTTTGATGAGCAGTTCTTC
-,TRBJ1-2,-,TRBV7-8,CASSLDGLVYGYTF,TGTGCCAGCAGCTTAGATGGCCTTGTCTATGGCTACACCTTC
TRBD2,TRBJ2-1,-,TRBV11-2,CASSLVRERGPIEQFF,TGTGCCAGCAGCTTAGTGCGGGAGCGGGGCCCAATTGAGCAGTTCTTC
-,TRBJ2-3,once,TRBV19,CASSIRNRESTDTQYF,TGTGCCAGTAGTATCCGGAATCGGGAGAGCACAGATACGCAGTATTTT
-,TRBJ2-2,-,TRBV4-3,CASSQQNRGGTGELFF,TGCGCCAGCAGCCAACAAAACAGGGGAGGCACCGGGGAGCTGTTTTTT
TRBD2,TRBJ2-3,-,TRBV5-4,CASSLAGGASLSEADTQYF,TGTGCCAGCAGCTTGGCCGGGGGGGCTAGTCTATCCGAGGCAGATACGCAGTATTTT
TRBD1,TRBJ2-7,-,TRBV5-1,CASSLDYHRGGLDRTEYF,TGCGCCAGCAGCTTAGACTATCACCGAGGAGGATTGGACAGGACTGAGTACTTC
-,TRBJ2-5,-,TRBV7-2,CASSSQTSAETQYF,TGTGCCAGCAGCTCGCAGACTAGTGCAGAGACCCAGTACTTC
TRBD1,TRBJ2-1,-,TRBV19,CASSLGQGSYNEQFF,TGTGCCAGTAGTCTGGGACAGGGCTCCTACAATGAGCAGTTCTTC
-,TRBJ1-2,once,TRBV6-5,CASRRVNLIGYTF,TGTGCCAGCCGTCGGGTCAATCTTATTGGCTACACCTTC
-,TRBJ2-7,-,TRBV15,CATLTGSPRSYEQYF,TGTGCCACTCTAACCGGGTCCCCTAGATCCTACGAGCAGTACTTC
-,TRBJ1-1,-,TRBV5-4,CASSLEGGGKAFF,TGTGCCAGCAGCTTAGAGGGTGGTGGGAAAGCTTTCTTT
-,TRBJ2-3,-,TRBV21-1,CASSKVGECTDTQYF,TGTGCCAGCAGCAAAGTAGGGGAATGCACAGATACGCAGTATTTT
TRBD1,TRBJ1-2,-,TRBV5-1,CASSSGQGGINGYTF,TGCGCCAGCAGCTCTGGACAGGGAGGAATTAATGGCTACACCTTC
-,TRBJ1-2,-,TRBV11-2,CASSLESGSYGYTF,TGTGCCAGCAGCTTAGAGTCAGGTTCCTATGGCTACACCTTC
-,TRBJ2-1,-,TRBV28,CASSSDKNPVNEQFF,TGTGCCAGCAGTTCCGACAAAAACCCTGTTAATGAGCAGTTCTTC
-,TRBJ2-3,once,TRBV15,CATSRDQAGSTDTQYF,TGTGCCACCAGCAGAGATCAGGCGGGAAGCACAGATACGCAGTATTTT
TRBD2,TRBJ2-1,-,TRBV2,CASISVGTSGSSNSYNEQFF,TGTGCCAGCATCAGCGTCGGGACTAGCGGGTCCTCGAACTCCTACAATGAGCAGTTCTTC
-,TRBJ1-1,-,TRBV7-3,CASSRGGYDTEAFF,TGTGCCAGCAGCCGGGGAGGGTACGACACTGAAGCTTTCTTT
TRBD1,TRBJ2-3,-,TRBV6-1,CASSEATAPGQRTDTQYF,TGTGCCAGCAGTGAAGCGACGGCACCGGGACAGAGAACAGATACGCAGTATTTT
TRBD2,TRBJ2-2,-,TRBV19,CASTQASGRLLGGELFF,TGTGCCAGTACCCAGGCCAGCGGGAGGCTCCTGGGTGGGGAGCTGTTTTTT
-,TRBJ2-7,-,TRBV5-4,CASSLGRGGDLYEQYF,TGTGCCAGCAGCTTGGGGAGGGGGGGAGACCTATACGAGCAGTACTTC
-,TRBJ1-4,-,TRBV18,CASSHTETNEKLFF,TGTGCCAGCTCACATACAGAGACCAATGAAAAACTGTTTTTT
TRBD1,TRBJ2-1,-,TRBV5-5,CASSYGQGGYNEQFF,TGTGCCAGCAGCTACGGACAGGGCGGCTACAATGAGCAGTTCTTC
TRBD1,TRBJ2-7,-,TRBV19,CASSLGWTGDSYEQYF,TGTGCCAGTAGTCTCGGTTGGACAGGGGACTCCTACGAGCAGTACTTC
TRBD2,TRBJ2-3,-,TRBV25-1,CASSDRGLAGFTDTQYF,TGTGCCAGCAGTGATAGAGGACTAGCGGGATTTACAGATACGCAGTATTTT
TRBD1,TRBJ2-1,-,TRBV2,CASRPGQGYNEQFF,TGTGCCAGCAGGCCGGGACAGGGTTACAATGAGCAGTTCTTC
-,TRBJ2-1,-,TRBV6-5,CASRIGQFNEQFF,TGTGCCAGCAGAATAGGACAGTTCAATGAGCAGTTCTTC
-,TRBJ2-3,-,TRBV10-1,CASSAGADTQYF,TGCGCCAGCAGTGCAGGGGCAGATACGCAGTATTTT
TRBD1,TRBJ2-7,-,TRBV27,CASRRRDRSYEQYF,TGTGCCAGCCGAAGGCGGGACAGGTCCTACGAGCAGTACTTC
-,TRBJ1-2,-,TRBV6-1,CASSEGQGNGYTF,TGTGCCAGCAGTGAGGGGCAGGGAAATGGCTACACCTTC
-,TRBJ2-4,-,TRBV6-1,CASGGREVAKNIQYF,TGTGCCAGCGGCGGCAGGGAGGTAGCCAAAAACATTCAGTACTTC
TRBD2,TRBJ2-5,-,TRBV27,CASKTSGRQETQYF,TGTGCCAGCAAAACTAGCGGGAGGCAAGAGACCCAGTACTTC
-,TRBJ1-1,-,TRBV28,CASRIQVEAFF,TGTGCCAGCCGGATTCAGGTTGAAGCTTTCTTT
-,TRBJ2-6,-,TRBV19,CASSTTGSGANVLTF,TGTGCCAGTAGTACAACAGGGTCTGGGGCCAACGTCCTGACTTTC
-,TRBJ2-3,-,TRBV5-1,CASSSVRDTDTQYF,TGCGCCAGCAGCTCGGTACGGGACACAGATACGCAGTATTTT
TRBD2,TRBJ2-7,-,TRBV2,CASSWGLAGLNEQYF,TGTGCCAGCAGTTGGGGACTAGCGGGACTCAACGAGCAGTACTTC
-,TRBJ1-4,-,TRBV11-2,CASSLGGSTNEKLFF,TGTGCCAGCAGCTTAGGGGGCTCAACTAATGAAAAACTGTTTTTT
-,TRBJ2-1,-,TRBV27,CASSSVPQARWFF,TGTGCCAGCAGTTCGGTCCCGCAGGCCAGGTGGTTCTTC
TRBD1,TRBJ1-1,few,TRBV11-3,CASSRPQGAPEAFF,TGTGCCAGCAGCCGACCACAGGGGGCGCCTGAAGCTTTCTTT
TRBD1,TRBJ2-5,-,TRBV27,CASRRDSQSTQYF,TGTGCCAGCAGACGGGACAGTCAGTCAACCCAGTACTTC
-,TRBJ2-1,-,TRBV5-5,CASSSTREAYEQFF,TGTGCCAGCAGCTCTACTCGAGAAGCCTATGAGCAGTTCTTC